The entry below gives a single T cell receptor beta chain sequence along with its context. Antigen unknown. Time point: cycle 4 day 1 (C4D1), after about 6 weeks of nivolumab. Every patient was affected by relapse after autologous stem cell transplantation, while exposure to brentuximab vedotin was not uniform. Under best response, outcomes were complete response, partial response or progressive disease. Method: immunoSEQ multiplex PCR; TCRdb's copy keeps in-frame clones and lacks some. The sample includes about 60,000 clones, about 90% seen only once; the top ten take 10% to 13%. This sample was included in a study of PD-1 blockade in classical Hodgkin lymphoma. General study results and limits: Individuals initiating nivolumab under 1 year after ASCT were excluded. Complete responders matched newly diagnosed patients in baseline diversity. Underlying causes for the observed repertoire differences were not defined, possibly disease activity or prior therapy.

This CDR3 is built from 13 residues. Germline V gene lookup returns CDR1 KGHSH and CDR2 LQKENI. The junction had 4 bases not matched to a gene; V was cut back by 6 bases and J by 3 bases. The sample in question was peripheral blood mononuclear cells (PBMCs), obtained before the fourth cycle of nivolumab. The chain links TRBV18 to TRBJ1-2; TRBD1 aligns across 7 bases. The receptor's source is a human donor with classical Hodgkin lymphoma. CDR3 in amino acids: CASSFDRDYGYTF. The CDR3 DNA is TGTGCCAGCTCCTTCGACAGGGACTATGGCTACACCTTC.